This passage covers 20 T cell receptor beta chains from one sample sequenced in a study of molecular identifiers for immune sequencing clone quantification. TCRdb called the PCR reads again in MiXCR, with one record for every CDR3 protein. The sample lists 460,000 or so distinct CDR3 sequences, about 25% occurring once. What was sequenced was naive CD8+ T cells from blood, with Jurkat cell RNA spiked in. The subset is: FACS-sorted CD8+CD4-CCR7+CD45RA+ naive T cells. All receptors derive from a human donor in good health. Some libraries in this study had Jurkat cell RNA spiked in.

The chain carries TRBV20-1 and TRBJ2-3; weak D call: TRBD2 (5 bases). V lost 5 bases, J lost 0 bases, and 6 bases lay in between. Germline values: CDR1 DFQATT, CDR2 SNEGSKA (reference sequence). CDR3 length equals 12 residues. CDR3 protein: CSAGESTDTQYF. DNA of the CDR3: TGCAGTGCTGGGGAGAGCACAGATACGCAGTATTTT.

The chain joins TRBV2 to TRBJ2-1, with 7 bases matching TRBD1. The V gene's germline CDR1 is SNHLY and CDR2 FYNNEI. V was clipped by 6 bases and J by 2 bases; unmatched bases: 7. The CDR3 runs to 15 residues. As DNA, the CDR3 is TGTGCCAGCAGCCCCGGGACAGCTGCCTACAATGAGCAGTTCTTC. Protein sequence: CASSPGTAAYNEQFF.

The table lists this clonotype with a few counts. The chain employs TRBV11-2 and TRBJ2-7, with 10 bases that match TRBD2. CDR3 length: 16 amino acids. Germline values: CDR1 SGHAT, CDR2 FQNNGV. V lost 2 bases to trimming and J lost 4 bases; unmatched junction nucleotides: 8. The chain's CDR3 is CASSLQGLAQGYEQYF. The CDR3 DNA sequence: TGTGCCAGCAGCTTACAGGGACTAGCGCAGGGATACGAGCAGTACTTC.

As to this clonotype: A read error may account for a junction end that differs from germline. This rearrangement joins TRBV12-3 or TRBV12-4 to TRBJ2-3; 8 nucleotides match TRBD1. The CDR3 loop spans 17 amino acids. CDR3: CASSLALGQGPTGTQYF. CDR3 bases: TGTGCCAGCAGTTTAGCGCTAGGACAGGGCCCCACAGGTACGCAGTATTTT.

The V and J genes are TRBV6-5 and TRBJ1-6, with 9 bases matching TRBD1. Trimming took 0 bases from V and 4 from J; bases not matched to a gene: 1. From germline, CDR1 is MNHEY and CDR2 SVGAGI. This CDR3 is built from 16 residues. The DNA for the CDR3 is TGTGCCAGCAGTTACTCGGGACAGGGATATAATTCACCCCTCCACTTT. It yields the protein CASSYSGQGYNSPLHF.

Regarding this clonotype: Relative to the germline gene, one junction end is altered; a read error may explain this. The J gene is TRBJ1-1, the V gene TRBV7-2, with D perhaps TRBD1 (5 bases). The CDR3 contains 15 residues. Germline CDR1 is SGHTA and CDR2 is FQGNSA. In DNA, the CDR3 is TGTGCCAGCAGCTTTTTAACAGGACTGAACACTGAAGCTTCCTTT. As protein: CASSFLTGLNTEASF.

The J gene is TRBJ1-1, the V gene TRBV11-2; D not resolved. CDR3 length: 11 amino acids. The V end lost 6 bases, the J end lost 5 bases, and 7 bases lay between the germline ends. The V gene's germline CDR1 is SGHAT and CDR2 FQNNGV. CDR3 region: CASRWRTEAFF. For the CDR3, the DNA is TGTGCCAGCAGGTGGCGGACTGAAGCTTTCTTT.

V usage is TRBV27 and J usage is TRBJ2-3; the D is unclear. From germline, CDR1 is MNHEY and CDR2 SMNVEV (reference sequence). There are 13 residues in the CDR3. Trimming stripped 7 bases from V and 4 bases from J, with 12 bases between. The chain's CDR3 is CASKKRESDTQYF. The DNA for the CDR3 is TGTGCCAGCAAAAAGCGTGAGTCAGATACGCAGTATTTT.

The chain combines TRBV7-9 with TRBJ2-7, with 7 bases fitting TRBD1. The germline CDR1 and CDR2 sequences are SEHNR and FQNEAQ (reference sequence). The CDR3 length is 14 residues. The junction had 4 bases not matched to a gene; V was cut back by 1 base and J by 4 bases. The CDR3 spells CASSLEDRQYEQYF. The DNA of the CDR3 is TGTGCCAGCAGCTTAGAGGACAGGCAATACGAGCAGTACTTC.

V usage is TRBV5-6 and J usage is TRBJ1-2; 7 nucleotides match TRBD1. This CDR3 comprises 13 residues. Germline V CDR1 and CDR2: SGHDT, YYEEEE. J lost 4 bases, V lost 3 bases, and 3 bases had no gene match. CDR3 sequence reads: CASSSRDSYGYTF. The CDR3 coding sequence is TGTGCCAGCAGCTCCCGGGACAGCTATGGCTACACCTTC.

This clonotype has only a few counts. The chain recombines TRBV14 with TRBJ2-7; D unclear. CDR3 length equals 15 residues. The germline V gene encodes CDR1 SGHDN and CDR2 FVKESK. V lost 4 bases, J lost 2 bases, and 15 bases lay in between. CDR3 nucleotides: TGTGCCAGCAGCCTCCTTCCGCGGCTAGCCTACGAGCAGTACTTC. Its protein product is CASSLLPRLAYEQYF.

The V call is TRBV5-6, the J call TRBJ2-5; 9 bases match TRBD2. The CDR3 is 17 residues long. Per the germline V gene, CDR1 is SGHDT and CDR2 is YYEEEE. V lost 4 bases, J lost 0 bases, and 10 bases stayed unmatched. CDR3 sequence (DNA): TGTGCCAGCAGCCTACTAGCGGGCGAAAGAAACCAAGAGACCCAGTACTTC. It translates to CASSLLAGERNQETQYF.

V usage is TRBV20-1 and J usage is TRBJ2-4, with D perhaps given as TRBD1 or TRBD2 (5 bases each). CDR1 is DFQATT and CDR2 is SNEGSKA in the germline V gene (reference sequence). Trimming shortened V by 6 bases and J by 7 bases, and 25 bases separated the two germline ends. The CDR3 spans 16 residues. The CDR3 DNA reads TGCAGTGCCCAGTCGGGGCAGGAAATCCTCAGGAACATTCAGTACTTC. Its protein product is CSAQSGQEILRNIQYF.

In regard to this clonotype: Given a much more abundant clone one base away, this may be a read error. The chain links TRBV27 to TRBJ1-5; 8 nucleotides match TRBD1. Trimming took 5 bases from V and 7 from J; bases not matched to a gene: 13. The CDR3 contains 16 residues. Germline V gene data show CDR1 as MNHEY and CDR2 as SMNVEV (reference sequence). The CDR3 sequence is CASSIYAGQGLQPQHF. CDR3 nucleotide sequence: TGTGCCAGCAGTATATACGCTGGACAGGGCCTCCAGCCCCAGCATTTT.

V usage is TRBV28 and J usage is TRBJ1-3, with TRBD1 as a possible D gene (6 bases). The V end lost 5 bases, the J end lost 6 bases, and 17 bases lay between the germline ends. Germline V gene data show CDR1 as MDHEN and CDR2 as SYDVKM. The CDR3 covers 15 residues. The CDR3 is CASSEGRGQLNTIYF. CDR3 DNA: TGTGCCAGCAGTGAAGGCAGGGGACAACTAAACACCATATATTTT. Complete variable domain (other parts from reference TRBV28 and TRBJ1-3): DVKVTQSSRYLVKRTGEKVFLECVQDMDHENMFWYRQDPGLGLRLIYFSYDVKMKEKGDIPEGYSVSREKKERFSLILESASTNQTSMYLCASSEGRGQLNTIYFGEGSWLTVV.

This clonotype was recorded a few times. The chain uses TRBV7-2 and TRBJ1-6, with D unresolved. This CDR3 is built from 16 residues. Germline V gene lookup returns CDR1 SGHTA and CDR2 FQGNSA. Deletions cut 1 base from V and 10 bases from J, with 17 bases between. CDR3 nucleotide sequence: TGTGCCAGCAGCTTAGGCGGTGTCAGGTCGGTCTCACCCCTCCACTTT. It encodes CASSLGGVRSVSPLHF.

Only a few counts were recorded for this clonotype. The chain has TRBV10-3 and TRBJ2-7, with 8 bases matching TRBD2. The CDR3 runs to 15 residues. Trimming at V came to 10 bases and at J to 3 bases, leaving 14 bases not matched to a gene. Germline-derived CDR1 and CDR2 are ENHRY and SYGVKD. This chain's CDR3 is CATQLGTGGYYEQYF. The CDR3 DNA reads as TGTGCCACCCAGTTGGGGACGGGGGGGTACTACGAGCAGTACTTC.

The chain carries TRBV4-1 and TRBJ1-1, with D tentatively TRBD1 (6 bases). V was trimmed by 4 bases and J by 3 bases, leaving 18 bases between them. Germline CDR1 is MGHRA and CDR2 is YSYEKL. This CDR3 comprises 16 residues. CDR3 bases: TGCGCCAGCAGCCGAAACACTCAGGGGTCTTACACTGAAGCTTTCTTT. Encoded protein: CASSRNTQGSYTEAFF.

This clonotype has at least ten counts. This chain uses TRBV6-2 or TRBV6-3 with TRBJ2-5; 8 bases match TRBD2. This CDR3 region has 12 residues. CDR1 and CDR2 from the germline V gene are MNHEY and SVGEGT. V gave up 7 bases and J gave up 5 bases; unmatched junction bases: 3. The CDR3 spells CASTSGGETQYF. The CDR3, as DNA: TGTGCCAGCACCAGCGGGGGTGAGACCCAGTACTTC.

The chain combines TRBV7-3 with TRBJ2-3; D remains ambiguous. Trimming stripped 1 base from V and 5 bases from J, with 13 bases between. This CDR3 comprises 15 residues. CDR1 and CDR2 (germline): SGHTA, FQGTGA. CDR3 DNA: TGTGCCAGCAGCTTAAACGAGGCAGTGGGAGATACGCAGTATTTT. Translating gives CASSLNEAVGDTQYF.